This T cell receptor beta chain originates from a study of T cell repertoires in cytomegalovirus infection. Via MiXCR, TCRdb re-called the reads, giving one row per CDR3 protein. This sample has about 230,000 distinct CDR3 sequences, with 22% found just once. This clonotype was counted ten times or more. This CDR3 is 14 amino acids long. Trimming at V came to 4 bases and at J to 8 bases, leaving 13 bases not matched to a gene. Per the germline V gene, CDR1 is DFQATT and CDR2 is SNEGSKA (reference sequence). The chain joins TRBV20-1 to TRBJ1-2; TRBD1 agrees at 7 bases. The receptor's source is a human donor in good health (CMV status not recorded). Some clones in this sample may be carry-over from other donors' samples. Sequenced material: CD8+ T cells from PBMCs. The CDR3 DNA reads as TGCAGTGCTAAACATGACAGGGAGAGGAGCGGCTACACCTTC. Its translation: CSAKHDRERSGYTF.